The next 22 T cell receptor beta chains were all read from a single sample in a study of T cells after yellow fever vaccination. TCRdb processed the 5' RACE reads anew with MiXCR; each CDR3 protein has one entry. The sample has 350,000 or so distinct CDR3 sequences, roughly 8.3% seen once. The starting material was PBMCs, obtained roughly 45 days after the first yellow fever vaccination. These receptors were collected from a young man who received the YFV17D yellow fever vaccine.

On this clonotype: At one end, the junction sequence differs from germline, possibly due to a read error. CDR3 in DNA: TGTGCCAGCAGTGAAGACAAAAGCGTGCATGAGCAGCTCTTC. Translation gives CASSEDKSVHEQLF. The rearrangement uses TRBV12-3 or TRBV12-4 and TRBJ2-1; no firm D call. This CDR3 has 14 residues.

The chain combines TRBV6-2 or TRBV6-3 with TRBJ2-1; 9 bases match TRBD1. This CDR3 comprises 15 residues. The ends lost 8 bases at V and 2 bases at J; junction bases unmatched: 7. Germline V CDR1 and CDR2: MNHEY, SVGEGT. The CDR3 coding sequence is TGTGCCAGCGGCCATCGGACAGGGGCCTACAATGAGCAGTTCTTC. It encodes CASGHRTGAYNEQFF.

This clonotype was seen a few times. The chain recombines TRBV13 with TRBJ1-5; tentative D call: TRBD1 (6 bases). V shed 6 bases and J shed 2 bases, with 17 bases lying between them. This CDR3 is 16 amino acids long. Germline V CDR1 and CDR2: PRHDT, FYEKMQ (reference sequence). The CDR3 is CASSSTRGGGNQPQHF. The CDR3 region has the DNA TGTGCCAGCAGTTCTACCCGGGGGGGCGGCAATCAGCCCCAGCATTTT.

The chain links TRBV13 to TRBJ2-1; 15 bases agree with TRBD2. Germline V lookup: CDR1 PRHDT, CDR2 FYEKMQ (reference sequence). Losses at the gene ends were 5 bases for V and 15 bases for J; bases not matched to a gene: 8. The CDR3 has 14 amino acids. In DNA form, the CDR3 reads TGTGCCAGCAGCCCAGGACTAGCGGGGGGGCGTTCGTTCTTC. Translated, it gives CASSPGLAGGRSFF. The full variable domain, in which reference TRBV13 and TRBJ2-1 provide the parts outside the CDR3, is AAGVIQSPRHLIKEKRETATLKCYPIPRHDTVYWYQQGPGQDPQFLISFYEKMQSDKGSIPDRFSAQQFSDYHSELNMSSLELGDSALYFCASSPGLAGGRSFFGPGTRLTVL.

V is TRBV28 and J is TRBJ2-1, with TRBD1 matching over 8 bases. The CDR3 is 15 amino acids. The germline gives CDR1 MDHEN, CDR2 SYDVKM. Trimming at V came to 6 bases and at J to 4 bases, leaving 8 bases not matched to a gene. The CDR3: CASSRPGQAYNEQFF. Written as DNA, the CDR3 is TGTGCCAGCAGCCGGCCGGGACAGGCGTACAATGAGCAGTTCTTC.

This clonotype was seen many times. This chain joins TRBV12-3 or TRBV12-4 and TRBJ1-5; the D gene is possibly TRBD1 (6 bases). The CDR3 is 15 residues long. V lost 0 bases, J lost 1 base, and 7 bases lay in between. CDR3 DNA: TGTGCCAGCAGTTTAGCGGGGGGCAGCAATCAGCCCCAGCATTTT. This encodes CASSLAGGSNQPQHF.

This clonotype showed up just a few times. This chain connects TRBV6-5 to TRBJ2-3; possibly TRBD2 for D (8 bases). The CDR3 has 15 residues. The V end was cut by 4 bases, the J end by 0 bases, with 11 bases between. The germline gives CDR1 MNHEY, CDR2 SVGAGI. This chain's CDR3 is CASSSGGGSTDTQYF. The CDR3 DNA follows: TGTGCCAGCAGTTCGGGAGGGGGCAGCACAGATACGCAGTATTTT.

This clonotype was counted at least ten times. The chain uses TRBV27 and TRBJ1-6; TRBD1 is a possible D gene (5 bases). CDR3 length: 18 residues. CDR1 MNHEY and CDR2 SMNVEV come from the germline V gene (reference sequence). Trimming shortened V by 0 bases and J by 0 bases, and 12 bases separated the two germline ends. This CDR3 reads CASSLSWGRSSYNSPLHF. Here the CDR3 DNA reads TGTGCCAGCAGTTTATCGTGGGGCAGGAGCTCCTATAATTCACCCCTCCACTTT.

This clonotype has a count of ten or more. The CDR3 bases are TGCAGCGTTGTGAGGCTAGCGGGGGGGACCCAGTACTTC. It codes for CSVVRLAGGTQYF. The V gene is TRBV29-1, the J gene TRBJ2-5; 11 bases align to TRBD2. V trimming: 4 bases; J trimming: 7 bases; junction bases outside the gene matches: 5. Per germline, CDR1 SQVTM and CDR2 ANQGSEA. This CDR3 contains 13 residues.

The sample holds many counts of this clonotype. This chain connects TRBV5-1 to TRBJ2-1; D possibly uses TRBD1 or TRBD2 (5 bases each). The CDR3 has 14 amino acids. Trimming pared 4 bases from V and 4 bases from J, leaving 12 bases between. Germline V gives CDR1 SGHRS, CDR2 YFSETQ. CDR3 sequence: CASSVRDGYNEQFF. Here the CDR3 DNA reads TGCGCCAGCAGCGTCCGGGACGGATACAATGAGCAGTTCTTC.

This clonotype was observed a handful of times. The chain couples TRBV12-3 or TRBV12-4 to TRBJ1-1, with no clear D. Trimming pared 8 bases from V and 5 bases from J, leaving 6 bases between. CDR3 length equals 10 residues. The CDR3 sequence is CASRVTEAFF. CDR3 DNA: TGTGCCAGCCGGGTGACTGAAGCTTTCTTT.

The table lists this clonotype with a few counts. The chain uses TRBV11-2 and TRBJ2-7, with TRBD1 as a possible D gene (5 bases). CDR3 length: 14 amino acids. Germline V CDR1 and CDR2: SGHAT, FQNNGV. V was cut by 1 base and J by 3 bases, with 10 bases left in between. CDR3 amino acids: CASSLVPGFYEQYF. CDR3 nucleotides: TGTGCCAGCAGCTTAGTTCCAGGGTTCTACGAGCAGTACTTC.

There are a few counts of this clonotype. V gene TRBV20-1 combines with J gene TRBJ2-7; 14 bases fit TRBD2. From germline, CDR1 is DFQATT and CDR2 SNEGSKA (reference sequence). J lost 0 bases, V lost 4 bases, and 5 bases had no gene match. CDR3 length: 16 residues. CDR3 coding DNA: TGCAGTGCTACCGGACTAGCGGGGGGTTACTCCTACGAGCAGTACTTC. Translating gives CSATGLAGGYSYEQYF.

This clonotype was counted between two and nine times. The chain recombines TRBV7-2 with TRBJ1-5, with 8 positions matching TRBD1. The germline V gene encodes CDR1 SGHTA and CDR2 FQGNSA. The length of the CDR3 is 15 residues. J gave up 7 bases and V 2 bases, and 7 bases lay outside the gene matches. The CDR3 loop is CASSLQGAAVQPQHF. The CDR3 DNA follows: TGTGCCAGCAGCTTACAGGGGGCGGCCGTACAGCCCCAGCATTTT.

This clonotype turned up a few times. The J gene is TRBJ1-6, the V gene TRBV15; TRBD1 is a possible D gene (5 bases). CDR3 length equals 18 residues. Germline CDR1 is LNHNV and CDR2 is YYDKDF (reference sequence). The V end lost 0 bases, the J end lost 8 bases, and 20 bases lay between the germline ends. In nucleotides, the CDR3 is TGTGCCACCAGCAGAGATAGGTCGGGCGGGGACCGGCATTCACCCCTCCACTTT. Translated, it gives CATSRDRSGGDRHSPLHF. Using reference TRBV15 and TRBJ1-6 for the parts outside the CDR3, the full variable domain is DAMVIQNPRYQVTQFGKPVTLSCSQTLNHNVMYWYQQKSSQAPKLLFHYYDKDFNNEADTPDNFQSRRPNTSFCFLDIRSPGLGDTAMYLCATSRDRSGGDRHSPLHFGNGTRLTVT.

The chain joins TRBV20-1 to TRBJ2-1, with 9 bases matching TRBD2. The germline CDR1 and CDR2 sequences are DFQATT and SNEGSKA (reference sequence). The CDR3 contains 16 residues. V was clipped by 0 bases and J by 5 bases; unmatched bases: 8. The CDR3 loop is CSAREGGGVQNNEQFF. Here the CDR3 DNA reads TGCAGTGCTAGAGAAGGCGGGGGGGTTCAAAACAATGAGCAGTTCTTC.

This clonotype was detected only a few times. This chain connects TRBV18 to TRBJ2-1; D is unresolved. V was shortened by 3 bases and J by 7 bases, with 4 bases between the two germline ends. Germline CDR1 and CDR2: KGHSH and LQKENI. The CDR3 has 11 amino acids. The DNA for the CDR3 is TGTGCCAGCTCACCTTGGAATGAGCAGTTCTTC. This encodes CASSPWNEQFF.

The chain recombines TRBV9 with TRBJ2-1, with a weak D call TRBD2 (5 bases). The CDR3 contains 17 residues. Germline assignment: CDR1 SGDLS and CDR2 YYNGEE. V gave up 0 bases and J gave up 0 bases, with 13 bases separating them. The CDR3 bases are TGTGCCAGCAGCGTAGGGCTGGACTTGAGCTCCTACAATGAGCAGTTCTTC. Amino acids: CASSVGLDLSSYNEQFF.

Many counts were recorded for this clonotype. The rearrangement uses TRBV7-8 and TRBJ2-3; D remains ambiguous. The CDR3 runs to 14 residues. Between the trimmed V and J ends, which lost 0 bases and 6 bases, there was a span of 10 bases. CDR1 is SGHVS and CDR2 is FQNEAQ in the germline V gene. CDR3 coding DNA: TGTGCCAGCAGCTTAGCGGTCGGAACCGATACGCAGTATTTT. It yields the protein CASSLAVGTDTQYF.

J is TRBJ2-3 and V is TRBV29-1, with unresolved D. Germline V gives CDR1 SQVTM, CDR2 ANQGSEA. Trimming took 3 bases from V and 0 from J, leaving 7 bases between them. The CDR3 loop spans 13 amino acids. The CDR3 DNA follows: TGCAGCGTTGATGGTTCGAGCACAGATACGCAGTATTTT. Translation: CSVDGSSTDTQYF.

The V gene is TRBV9, the J gene TRBJ2-2; 9 nucleotides align to TRBD1. Germline V lookup: CDR1 SGDLS, CDR2 YYNGEE. Trimming removed 3 bases from V and 7 bases from J; junction bases left unmatched: 7. This CDR3 has 15 residues. This chain's CDR3 is CASSGLQGAGGELFF. The CDR3 DNA follows: TGTGCCAGCAGCGGATTACAGGGGGCTGGCGGGGAGCTGTTTTTT.

V usage is TRBV4-1 and J usage is TRBJ2-7; weak D call: TRBD2 (5 bases). The CDR3 covers 14 residues. V shed 3 bases and J shed 2 bases, with 11 bases lying between them. Germline V gene sequence: CDR1 MGHRA, CDR2 YSYEKL. The CDR3 coding sequence is TGCGCCAGCAGCCAGTACACGGGAACCTACGAGCAGTACTTC. Amino acids: CASSQYTGTYEQYF.